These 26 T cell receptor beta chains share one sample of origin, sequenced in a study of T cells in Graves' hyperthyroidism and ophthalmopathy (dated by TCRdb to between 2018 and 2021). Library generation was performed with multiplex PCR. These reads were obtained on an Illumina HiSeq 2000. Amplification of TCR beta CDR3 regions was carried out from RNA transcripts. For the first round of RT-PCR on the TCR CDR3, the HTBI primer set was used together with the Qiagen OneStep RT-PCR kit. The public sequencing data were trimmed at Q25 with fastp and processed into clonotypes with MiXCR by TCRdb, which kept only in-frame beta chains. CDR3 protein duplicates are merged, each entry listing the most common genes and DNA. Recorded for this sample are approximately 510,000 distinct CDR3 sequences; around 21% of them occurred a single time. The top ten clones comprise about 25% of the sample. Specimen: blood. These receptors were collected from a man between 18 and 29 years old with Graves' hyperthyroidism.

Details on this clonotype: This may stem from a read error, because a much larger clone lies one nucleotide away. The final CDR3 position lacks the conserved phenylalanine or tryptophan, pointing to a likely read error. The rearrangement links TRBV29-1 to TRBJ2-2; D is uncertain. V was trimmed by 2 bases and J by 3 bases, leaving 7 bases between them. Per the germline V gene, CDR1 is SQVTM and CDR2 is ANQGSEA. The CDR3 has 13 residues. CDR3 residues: CSVERADTGELFY. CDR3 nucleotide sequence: TGCAGCGTTGAACGAGCTGACACCGGGGAGCTGTTTTAT.

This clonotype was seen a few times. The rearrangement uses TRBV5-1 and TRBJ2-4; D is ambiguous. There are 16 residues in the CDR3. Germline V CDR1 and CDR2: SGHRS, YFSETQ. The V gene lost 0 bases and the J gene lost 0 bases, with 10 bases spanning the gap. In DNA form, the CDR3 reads TGCGCCAGCAGCTTGGGCCGAGAGCTAGCCAAAAACATTCAGTACTTC. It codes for CASSLGRELAKNIQYF.

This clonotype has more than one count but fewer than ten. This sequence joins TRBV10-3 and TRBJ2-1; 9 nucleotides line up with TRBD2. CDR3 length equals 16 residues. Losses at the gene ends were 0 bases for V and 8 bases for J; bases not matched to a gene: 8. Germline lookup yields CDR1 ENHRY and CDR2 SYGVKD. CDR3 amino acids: CAISESWRGGQDEQFF. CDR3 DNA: TGTGCCATCAGTGAGTCGTGGCGGGGGGGCCAAGATGAGCAGTTCTTC.

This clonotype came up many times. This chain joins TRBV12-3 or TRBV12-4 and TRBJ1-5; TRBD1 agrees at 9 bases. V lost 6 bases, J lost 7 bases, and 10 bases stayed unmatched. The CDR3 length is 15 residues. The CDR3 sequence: CASRTGQGGGQPQHF. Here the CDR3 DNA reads TGTGCCAGCAGAACGGGACAGGGCGGTGGGCAGCCCCAGCATTTT.

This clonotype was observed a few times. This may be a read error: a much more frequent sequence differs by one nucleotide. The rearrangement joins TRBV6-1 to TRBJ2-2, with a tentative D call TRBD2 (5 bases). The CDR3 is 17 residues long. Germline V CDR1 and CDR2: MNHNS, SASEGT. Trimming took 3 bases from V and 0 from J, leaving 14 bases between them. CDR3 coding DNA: TGTGCCAGCAGTGAGGGCAGCGGTTGCGCGAACACCGGGGAGCTGTTTTTT. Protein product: CASSEGSGCANTGELFF.

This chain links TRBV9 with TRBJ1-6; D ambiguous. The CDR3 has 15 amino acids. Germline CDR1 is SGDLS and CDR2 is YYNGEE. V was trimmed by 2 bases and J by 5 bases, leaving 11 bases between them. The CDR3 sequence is CASSVGRGNNSPLHF. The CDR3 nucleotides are TGTGCCAGCAGCGTGGGCCGGGGTAATAATTCACCCCTCCACTTT.

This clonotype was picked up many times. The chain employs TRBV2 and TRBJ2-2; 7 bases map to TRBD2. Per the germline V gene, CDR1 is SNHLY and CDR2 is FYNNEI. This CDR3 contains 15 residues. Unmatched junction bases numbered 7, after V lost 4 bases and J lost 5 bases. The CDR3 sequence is CASSVGRGWTGELFF. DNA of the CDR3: TGTGCCAGCAGTGTTGGGCGGGGGTGGACCGGGGAGCTGTTTTTT.

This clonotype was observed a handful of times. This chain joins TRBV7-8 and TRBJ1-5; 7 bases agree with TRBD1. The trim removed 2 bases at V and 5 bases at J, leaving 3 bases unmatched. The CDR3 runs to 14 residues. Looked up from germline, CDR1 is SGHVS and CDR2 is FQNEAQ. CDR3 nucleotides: TGTGCCAGCAGCTTAAGGGGGCACTATCAGCCCCAGCATTTT. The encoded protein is CASSLRGHYQPQHF.

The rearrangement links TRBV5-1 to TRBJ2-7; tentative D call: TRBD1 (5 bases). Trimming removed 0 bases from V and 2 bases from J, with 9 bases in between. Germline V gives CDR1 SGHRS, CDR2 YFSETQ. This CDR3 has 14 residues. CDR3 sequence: CASSLGTTPYEQYF. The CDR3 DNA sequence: TGCGCCAGCAGCTTGGGGACAACTCCCTACGAGCAGTACTTC.

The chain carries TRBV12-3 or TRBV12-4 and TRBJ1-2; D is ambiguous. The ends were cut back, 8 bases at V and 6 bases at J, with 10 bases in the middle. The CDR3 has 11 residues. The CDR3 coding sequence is TGTGCCAGCGGGGTCGTGGATGGCTACACCTTC. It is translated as CASGVVDGYTF.

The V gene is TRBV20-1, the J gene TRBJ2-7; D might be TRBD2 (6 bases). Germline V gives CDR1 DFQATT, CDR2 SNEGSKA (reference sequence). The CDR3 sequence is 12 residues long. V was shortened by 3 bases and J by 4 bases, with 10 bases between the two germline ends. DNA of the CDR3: TGCAGTGCTAGGTGGGGGGAATACGAGCAGTACTTC. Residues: CSARWGEYEQYF.

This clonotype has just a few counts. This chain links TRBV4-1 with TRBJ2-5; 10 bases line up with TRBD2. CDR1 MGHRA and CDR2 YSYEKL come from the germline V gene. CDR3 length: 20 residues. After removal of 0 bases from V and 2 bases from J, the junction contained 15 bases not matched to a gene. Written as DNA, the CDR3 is TGCGCCAGCAGCCAAGATGTAACCAGCGGGGGGGCCGGGGGGCAAGAGACCCAGTACTTC. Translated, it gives CASSQDVTSGGAGGQETQYF.

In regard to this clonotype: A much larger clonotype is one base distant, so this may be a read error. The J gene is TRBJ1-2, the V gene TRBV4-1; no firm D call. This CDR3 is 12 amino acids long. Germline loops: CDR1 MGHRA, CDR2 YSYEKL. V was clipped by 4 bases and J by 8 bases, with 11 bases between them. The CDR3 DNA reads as TGCGCCAGCAGCCGGTCTGCGGAGGGCTACACCTTC. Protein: CASSRSAEGYTF.

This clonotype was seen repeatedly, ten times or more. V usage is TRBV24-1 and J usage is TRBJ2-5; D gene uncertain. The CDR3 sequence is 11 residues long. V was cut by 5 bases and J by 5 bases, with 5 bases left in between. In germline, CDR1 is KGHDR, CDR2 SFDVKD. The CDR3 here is CATSAGETQYF. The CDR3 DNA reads TGTGCCACCAGTGCCGGGGAGACCCAGTACTTC.

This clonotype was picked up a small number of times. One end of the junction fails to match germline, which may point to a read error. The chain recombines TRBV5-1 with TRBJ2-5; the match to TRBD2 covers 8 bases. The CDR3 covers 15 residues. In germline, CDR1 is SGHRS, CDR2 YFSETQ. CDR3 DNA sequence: TGCGCCAGCAGCTTGGGTTTAGCGGGACCAGAGACCCGGTACTTC. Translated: CASSLGLAGPETRYF.

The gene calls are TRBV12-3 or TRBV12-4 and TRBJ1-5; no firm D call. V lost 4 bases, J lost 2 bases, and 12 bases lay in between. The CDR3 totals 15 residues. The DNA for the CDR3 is TGTGCCAGCAGTTCGGAGGACGCATGCAATCAGCCCCAGCATTTT. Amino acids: CASSSEDACNQPQHF.

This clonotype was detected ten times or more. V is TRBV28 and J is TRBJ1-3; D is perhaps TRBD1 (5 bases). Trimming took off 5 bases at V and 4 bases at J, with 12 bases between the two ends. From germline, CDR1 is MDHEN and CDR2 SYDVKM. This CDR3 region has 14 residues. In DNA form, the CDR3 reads TGTGCCAGCAGTGCGGGGCTTGGCGGAAACACCATATATTTT. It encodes CASSAGLGGNTIYF.

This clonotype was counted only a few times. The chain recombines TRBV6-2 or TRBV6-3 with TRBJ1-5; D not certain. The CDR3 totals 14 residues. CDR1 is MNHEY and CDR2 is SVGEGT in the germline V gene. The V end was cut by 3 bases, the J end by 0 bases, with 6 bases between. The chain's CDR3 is CASSYPSSNQPQHF. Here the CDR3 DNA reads TGTGCCAGCAGTTATCCAAGTAGCAATCAGCCCCAGCATTTT.

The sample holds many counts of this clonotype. The CDR3, as DNA: TGTGCCAGCAGCTGGGTCCACCAAGAGACCCAGTACTTC. It encodes CASSWVHQETQYF. The chain links TRBV7-9 to TRBJ2-5; D is unclear. CDR3 length: 13 residues. V gave up 4 bases and J gave up 0 bases, with 6 bases separating them. CDR1 is SEHNR and CDR2 is FQNEAQ in the germline V gene (reference sequence). Together with reference TRBV7-9 and TRBJ2-5, the CDR3 gives the full variable domain: DTGVSQNPRHKITKRGQNVTFRCDPISEHNRLYWYRQTLGQGPEFLTYFQNEAQLEKSRLLSDRFSAERPKGSFSTLEIQRTEQGDSAMYLCASSWVHQETQYFGPGTRLLVL.

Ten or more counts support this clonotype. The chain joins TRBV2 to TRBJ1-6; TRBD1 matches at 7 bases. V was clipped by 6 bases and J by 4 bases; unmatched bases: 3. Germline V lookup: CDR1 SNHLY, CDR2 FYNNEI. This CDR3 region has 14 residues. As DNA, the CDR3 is TGTGCCAGCAGGGGACAGTCTTATAATTCACCCCTCCACTTT. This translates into CASRGQSYNSPLHF.

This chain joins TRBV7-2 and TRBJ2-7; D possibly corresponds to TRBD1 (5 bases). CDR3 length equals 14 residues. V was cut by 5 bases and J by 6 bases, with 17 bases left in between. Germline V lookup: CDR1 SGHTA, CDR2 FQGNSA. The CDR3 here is CASSLGAVFGEQYF. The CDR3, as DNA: TGTGCCAGCAGCCTAGGGGCTGTTTTCGGCGAGCAGTACTTC.

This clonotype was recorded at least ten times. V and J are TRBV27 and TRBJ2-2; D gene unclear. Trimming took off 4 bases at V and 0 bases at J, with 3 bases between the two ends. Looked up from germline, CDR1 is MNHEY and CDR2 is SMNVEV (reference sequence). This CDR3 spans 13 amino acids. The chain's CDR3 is CASSSANTGELFF. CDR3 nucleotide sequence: TGTGCCAGCAGTTCAGCGAACACCGGGGAGCTGTTTTTT.

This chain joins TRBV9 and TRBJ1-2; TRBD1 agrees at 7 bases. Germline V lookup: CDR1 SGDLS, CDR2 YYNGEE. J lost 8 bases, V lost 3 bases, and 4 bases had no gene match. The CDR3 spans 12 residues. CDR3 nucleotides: TGTGCCAGCAGCGCGACAGGGTTCGGCTACACCTTC. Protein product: CASSATGFGYTF. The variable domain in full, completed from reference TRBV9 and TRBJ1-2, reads DSGVTQTPKHLITATGQRVTLRCSPRSGDLSVYWYQQSLDQGLQFLIQYYNGEERAKGNILERFSAQQFPDLHSELNLSSLELGDSALYFCASSATGFGYTFGSGTRLTVV.

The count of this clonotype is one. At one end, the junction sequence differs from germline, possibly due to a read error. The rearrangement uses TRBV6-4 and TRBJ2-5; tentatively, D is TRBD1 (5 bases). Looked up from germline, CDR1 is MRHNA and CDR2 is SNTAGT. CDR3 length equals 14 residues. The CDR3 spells CASSYSQGSKTQYF. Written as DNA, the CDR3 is TGTGCCAGCAGTTACTCGCAGGGTTCAAAGACCCAGTACTTC.

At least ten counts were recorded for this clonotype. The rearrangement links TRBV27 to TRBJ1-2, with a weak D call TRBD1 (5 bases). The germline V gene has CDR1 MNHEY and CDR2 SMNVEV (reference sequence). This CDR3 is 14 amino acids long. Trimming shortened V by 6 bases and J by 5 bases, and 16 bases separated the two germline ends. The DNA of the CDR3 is TGTGCCAGCAGCCTGAGACGGGGGATTTATGGCTACACCTTC. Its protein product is CASSLRRGIYGYTF.

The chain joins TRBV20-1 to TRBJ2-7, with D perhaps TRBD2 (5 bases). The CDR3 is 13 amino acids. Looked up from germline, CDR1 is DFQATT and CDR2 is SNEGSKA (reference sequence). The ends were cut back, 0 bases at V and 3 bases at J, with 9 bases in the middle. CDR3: CSARDRGNYEQYF. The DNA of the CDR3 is TGCAGTGCTAGAGATCGGGGAAACTACGAGCAGTACTTC.